This TCR beta chain derives from a study of T cells in Graves' hyperthyroidism and ophthalmopathy. Background on the study: Before treatment of any kind, peripheral blood was taken at initial diagnosis. Regarding the study as a whole: Model output signaled ophthalmopathy a median 6.5 months ahead of onset. Within blood appeared most thyroid clonotypes that had expanded above 0.001.

There are a few counts of this clonotype. What it recognizes is unknown. RNA transcripts served as the template for amplifying TCR beta CDR3 regions. The HTBI primer set drove a first-round RT-PCR of the TCR CDR3. Via MiXCR, TCRdb re-called the multiplex PCR reads, giving one row per CDR3 protein. The table has hundreds of thousands of distinct CDR3 sequences, 14% seen once; the top ten hold more than 8.5%. Per the germline V gene, CDR1 is MNHNS and CDR2 is SASEGT. The junction had 13 bases not matched to a gene; V was cut back by 10 bases and J by 3 bases. The CDR3 consists of 17 residues. The sequencing input was blood. J is TRBJ2-1 and V is TRBV6-1; 12 bases are shared with TRBD2. The source of this sequence is a woman in her late teens or twenties with Graves' hyperthyroidism. DNA of the CDR3: TGTGCCACCAGACTAGCGGGAGTTTCGGCCGGCTACAATGAGCAGTTCTTC. As protein: CATRLAGVSAGYNEQFF.